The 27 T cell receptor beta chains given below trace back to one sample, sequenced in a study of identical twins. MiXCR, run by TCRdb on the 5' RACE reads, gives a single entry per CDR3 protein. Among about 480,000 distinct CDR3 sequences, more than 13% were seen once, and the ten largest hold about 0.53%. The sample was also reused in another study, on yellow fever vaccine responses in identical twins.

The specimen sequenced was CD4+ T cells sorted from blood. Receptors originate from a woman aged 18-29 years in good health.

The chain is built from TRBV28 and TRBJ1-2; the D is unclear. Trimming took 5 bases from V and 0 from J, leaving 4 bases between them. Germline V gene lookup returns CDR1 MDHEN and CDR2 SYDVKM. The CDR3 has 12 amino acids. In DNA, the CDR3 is TGTGCCAGCAGTACAGCTAACTATGGCTACACCTTC. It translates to CASSTANYGYTF.

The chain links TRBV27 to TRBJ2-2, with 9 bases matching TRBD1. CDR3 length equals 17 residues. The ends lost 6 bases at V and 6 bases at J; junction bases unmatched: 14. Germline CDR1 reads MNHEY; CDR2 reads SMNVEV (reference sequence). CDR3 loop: CASRRWTGVFLPGELFF. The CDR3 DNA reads TGTGCCAGCAGAAGATGGACAGGGGTGTTTCTTCCCGGGGAGCTGTTTTTT.

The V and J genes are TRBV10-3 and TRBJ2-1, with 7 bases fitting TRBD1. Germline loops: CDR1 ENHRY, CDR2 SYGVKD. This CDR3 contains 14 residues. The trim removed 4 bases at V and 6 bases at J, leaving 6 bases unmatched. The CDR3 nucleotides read TGTGCCATCAGTGGAGACAGGGATAGCAATGAGCAGTTCTTC. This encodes CAISGDRDSNEQFF.

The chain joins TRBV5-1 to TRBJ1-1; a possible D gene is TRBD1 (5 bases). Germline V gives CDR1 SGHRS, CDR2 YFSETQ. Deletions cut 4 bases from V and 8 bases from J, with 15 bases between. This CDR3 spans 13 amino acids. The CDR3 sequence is CASSGGLTSEAFF. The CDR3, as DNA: TGCGCCAGCAGCGGGGGACTGACAAGCGAAGCTTTCTTT.

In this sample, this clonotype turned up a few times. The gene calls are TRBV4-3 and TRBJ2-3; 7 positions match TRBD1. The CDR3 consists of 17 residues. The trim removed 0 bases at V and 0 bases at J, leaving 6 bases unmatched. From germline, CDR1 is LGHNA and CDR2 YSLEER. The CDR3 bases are TGCGCCAGCAGCCAAGATCTCCCGACAGGGAGCACAGATACGCAGTATTTT. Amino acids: CASSQDLPTGSTDTQYF.

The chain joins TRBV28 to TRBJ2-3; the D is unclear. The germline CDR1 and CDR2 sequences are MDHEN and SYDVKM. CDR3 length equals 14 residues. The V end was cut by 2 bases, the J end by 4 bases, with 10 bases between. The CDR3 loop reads CASSLPKDPDTQYF. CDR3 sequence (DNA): TGTGCCAGCAGTTTACCCAAAGACCCAGATACGCAGTATTTT. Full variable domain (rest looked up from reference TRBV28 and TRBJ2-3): DVKVTQSSRYLVKRTGEKVFLECVQDMDHENMFWYRQDPGLGLRLIYFSYDVKMKEKGDIPEGYSVSREKKERFSLILESASTNQTSMYLCASSLPKDPDTQYFGPGTRLTVL.

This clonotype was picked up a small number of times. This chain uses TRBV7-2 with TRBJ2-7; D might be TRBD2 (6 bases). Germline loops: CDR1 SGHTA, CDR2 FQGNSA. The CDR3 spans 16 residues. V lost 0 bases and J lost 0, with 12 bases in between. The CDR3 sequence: CASSLARDGGSYEQYF. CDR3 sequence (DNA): TGTGCCAGCAGCTTAGCGAGGGACGGGGGCTCCTACGAGCAGTACTTC.

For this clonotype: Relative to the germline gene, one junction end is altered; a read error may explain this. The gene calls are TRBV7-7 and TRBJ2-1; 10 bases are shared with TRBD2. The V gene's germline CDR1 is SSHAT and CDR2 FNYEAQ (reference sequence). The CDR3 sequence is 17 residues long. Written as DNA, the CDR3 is TGTGCTAGCAGCGACATCAAAAGCGGGGGGGCCTTAGGGGAGCAGTTCTTC. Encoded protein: CASSDIKSGGALGEQFF. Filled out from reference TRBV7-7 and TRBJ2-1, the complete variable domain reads GAGVSQSPRYKVTKRGQDVTLRCDPISSHATLYWYQQALGQGPEFLTYFNYEAQPDKSGLPSDRFSAERPEGSISTLTIQRTEQRDSAMYRCASSDIKSGGALGEQFFGPGTRLTVL.

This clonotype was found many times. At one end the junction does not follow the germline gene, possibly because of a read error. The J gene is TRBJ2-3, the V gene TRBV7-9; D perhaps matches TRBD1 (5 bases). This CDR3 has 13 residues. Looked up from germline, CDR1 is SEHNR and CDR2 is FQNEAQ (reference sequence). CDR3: CASSPGSTDTQYF. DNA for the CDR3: TGCGCCAGCAGCCCAGGGAGCACAGATACGCAGTATTTT.

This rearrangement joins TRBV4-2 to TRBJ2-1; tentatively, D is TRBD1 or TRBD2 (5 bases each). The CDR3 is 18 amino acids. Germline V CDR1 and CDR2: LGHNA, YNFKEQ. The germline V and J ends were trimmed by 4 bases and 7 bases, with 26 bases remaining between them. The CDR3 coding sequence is TGTGCCAGCAGCCCTGTGGGGCAATACGGCGGCGGAGGAAATGAGCAGTTCTTC. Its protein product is CASSPVGQYGGGGNEQFF.

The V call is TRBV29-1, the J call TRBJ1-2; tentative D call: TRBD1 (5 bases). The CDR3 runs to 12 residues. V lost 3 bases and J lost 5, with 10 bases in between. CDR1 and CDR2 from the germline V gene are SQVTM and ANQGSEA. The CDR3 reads CSVDSGGYGYTF. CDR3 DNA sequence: TGCAGCGTTGATAGCGGGGGGTATGGCTACACCTTC.

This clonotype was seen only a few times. CDR3 loop: CSYRRGTGANEQFF. DNA of the CDR3: TGCAGCTACAGAAGGGGGACAGGGGCTAATGAGCAGTTCTTC. The chain couples TRBV29-1 to TRBJ2-1, with 10 bases fitting TRBD1. The CDR3 has 14 amino acids. CDR1 and CDR2 (germline): SQVTM, ANQGSEA. Losses at the gene ends were 8 bases for V and 7 bases for J; bases not matched to a gene: 11.

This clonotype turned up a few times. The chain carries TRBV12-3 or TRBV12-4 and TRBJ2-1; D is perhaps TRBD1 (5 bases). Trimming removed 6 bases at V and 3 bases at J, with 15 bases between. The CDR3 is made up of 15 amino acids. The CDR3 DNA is TGTGCCAGCAGATTCCGACAGTTAAACTACAATGAGCAGTTCTTC. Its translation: CASRFRQLNYNEQFF.

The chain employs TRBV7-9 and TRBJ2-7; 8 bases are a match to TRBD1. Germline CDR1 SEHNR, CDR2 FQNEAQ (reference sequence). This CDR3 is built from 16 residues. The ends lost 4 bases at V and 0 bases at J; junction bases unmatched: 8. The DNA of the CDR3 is TGTGCCAGCAGCTCCTTGATGACAGGGGTCTCCTACGAGCAGTACTTC. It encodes CASSSLMTGVSYEQYF.

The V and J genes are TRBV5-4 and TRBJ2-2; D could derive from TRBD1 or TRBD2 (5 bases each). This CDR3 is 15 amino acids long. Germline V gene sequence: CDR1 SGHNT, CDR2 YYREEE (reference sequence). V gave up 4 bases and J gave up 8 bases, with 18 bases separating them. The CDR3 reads CASSPPGTSVGELFF. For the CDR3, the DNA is TGTGCCAGCAGCCCGCCCGGGACCTCGGTGGGGGAGCTGTTTTTT.

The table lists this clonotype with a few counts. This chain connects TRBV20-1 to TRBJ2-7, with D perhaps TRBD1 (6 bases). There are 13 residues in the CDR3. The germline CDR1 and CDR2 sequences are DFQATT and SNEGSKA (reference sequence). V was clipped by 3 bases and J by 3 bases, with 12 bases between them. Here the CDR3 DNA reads TGCAGTGCTAGCACAGGGCAACACTACGAGCAGTACTTC. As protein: CSASTGQHYEQYF.

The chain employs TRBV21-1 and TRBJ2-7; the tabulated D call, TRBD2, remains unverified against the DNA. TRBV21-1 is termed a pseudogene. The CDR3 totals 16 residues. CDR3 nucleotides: TGTGCCAGCAGCAAAGCGGTTGGGACCCTCCCCTACGAGCAGTACTTC. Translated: CASSKAVGTLPYEQYF.

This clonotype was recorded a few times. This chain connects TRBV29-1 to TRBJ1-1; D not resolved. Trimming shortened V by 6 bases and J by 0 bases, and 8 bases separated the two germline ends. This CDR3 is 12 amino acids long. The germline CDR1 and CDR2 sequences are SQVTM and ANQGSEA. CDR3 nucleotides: TGCAGCGTCAGGAACATGAACACTGAAGCTTTCTTT. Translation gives CSVRNMNTEAFF.

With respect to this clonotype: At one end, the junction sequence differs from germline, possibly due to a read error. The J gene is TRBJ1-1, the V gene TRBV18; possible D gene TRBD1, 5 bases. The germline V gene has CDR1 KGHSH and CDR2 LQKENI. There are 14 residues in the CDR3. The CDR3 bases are TGTGCCAGCTCACTTGGGACGGGGAACGCTGAAGCTTTCTTT. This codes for CASSLGTGNAEAFF.

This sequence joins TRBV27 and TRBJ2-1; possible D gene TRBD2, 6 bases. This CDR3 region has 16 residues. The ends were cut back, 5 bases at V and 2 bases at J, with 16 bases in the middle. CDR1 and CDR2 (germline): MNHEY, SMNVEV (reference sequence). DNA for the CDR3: TGTGCCAGCAGTCCCCTCGGGCGGGGAGCCTACAATGAGCAGTTCTTC. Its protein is CASSPLGRGAYNEQFF.

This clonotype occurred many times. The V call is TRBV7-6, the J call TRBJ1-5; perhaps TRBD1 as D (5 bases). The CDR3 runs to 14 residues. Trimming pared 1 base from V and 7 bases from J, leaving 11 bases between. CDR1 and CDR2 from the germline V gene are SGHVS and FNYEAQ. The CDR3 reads CASSLGGTGQPQHF. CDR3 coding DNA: TGTGCCAGCAGCTTAGGGGGGACGGGCCAGCCCCAGCATTTT.

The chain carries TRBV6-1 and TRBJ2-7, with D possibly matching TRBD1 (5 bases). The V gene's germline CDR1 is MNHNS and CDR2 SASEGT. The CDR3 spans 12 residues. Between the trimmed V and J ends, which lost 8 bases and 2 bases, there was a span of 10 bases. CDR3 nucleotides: TGTGCCAGCGGGGCAGGAGCCTACGAGCAGTACTTC. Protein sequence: CASGAGAYEQYF.

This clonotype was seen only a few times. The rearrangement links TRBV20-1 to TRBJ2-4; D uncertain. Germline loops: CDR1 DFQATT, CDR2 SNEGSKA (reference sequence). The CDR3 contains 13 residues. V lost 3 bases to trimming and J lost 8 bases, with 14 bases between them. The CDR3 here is CSASGQFEDIQYF. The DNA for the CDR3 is TGCAGTGCTAGTGGGCAGTTTGAGGACATTCAGTACTTC.

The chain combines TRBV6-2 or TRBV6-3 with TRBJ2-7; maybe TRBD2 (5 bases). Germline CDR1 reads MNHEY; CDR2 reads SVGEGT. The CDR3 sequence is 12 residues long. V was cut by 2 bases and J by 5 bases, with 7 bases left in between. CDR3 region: CASSYGLDEQYF. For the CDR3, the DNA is TGTGCCAGCAGTTACGGACTTGACGAGCAGTACTTC.

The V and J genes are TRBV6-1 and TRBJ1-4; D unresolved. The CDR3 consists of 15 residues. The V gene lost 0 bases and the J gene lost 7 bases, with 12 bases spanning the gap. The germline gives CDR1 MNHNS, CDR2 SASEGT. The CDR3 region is CASSEARVRSEKLFF. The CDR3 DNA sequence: TGTGCCAGCAGTGAAGCGAGGGTGAGGAGTGAAAAACTGTTTTTT.

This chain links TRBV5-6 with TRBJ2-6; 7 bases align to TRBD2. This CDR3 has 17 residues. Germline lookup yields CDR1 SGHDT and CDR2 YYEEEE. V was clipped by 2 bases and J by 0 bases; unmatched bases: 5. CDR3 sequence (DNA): TGTGCCAGCAGCTTTTCGGGACTATTCTCTGGGGCCAACGTCCTGACTTTC. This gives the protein CASSFSGLFSGANVLTF. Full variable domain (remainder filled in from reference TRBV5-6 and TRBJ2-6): DAGVTQSPTHLIKTRGQQVTLRCSPKSGHDTVSWYQQALGQGPQFIFQYYEEEERQRGNFPDRFSGHQFPNYSSELNVNALLLGDSALYLCASSFSGLFSGANVLTFGAGSRLTVL.

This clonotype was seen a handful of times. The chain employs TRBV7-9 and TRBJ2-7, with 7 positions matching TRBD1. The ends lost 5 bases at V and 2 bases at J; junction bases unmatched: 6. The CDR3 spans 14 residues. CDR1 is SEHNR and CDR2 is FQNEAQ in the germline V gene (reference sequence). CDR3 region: CASSPRDSAYEQYF. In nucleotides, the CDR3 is TGTGCCAGCAGCCCCCGGGACAGCGCCTACGAGCAGTACTTC.